These 18 T cell receptor beta chains originate from one sample sequenced in a study of vaccination and CD4 T cells after COVID-19. The sample's treatment: roughly nine-day PBMC culture with coronavirus spike peptide pools or control peptides (ViraFEST assay). Antigens of these TCRs are unknown. The Oncomine TCR Beta short-read assay was applied to DNA of cultured CD4+ T cells. TCRdb re-analysed the PCR reads in MiXCR, keeping a single row per CDR3 protein. The sample includes under 25,000 distinct CDR3 sequences, 26% of them seen just once. What was sequenced was cultured CD4+ T cells from blood. These receptors all come from a human donor with COVID-19.

The V call is TRBV10-3, the J call TRBJ2-5; unclear D gene. CDR3 size: 14 residues. V was clipped by 2 bases and J by 1 base, with 8 bases between them. CDR1 ENHRY and CDR2 SYGVKD come from the germline V gene. The CDR3 here is CAISEPGSQETQYF. CDR3 in DNA: TGTGCCATCAGTGAGCCCGGATCCCAAGAGACCCAGTACTTC.

This chain joins TRBV10-3 and TRBJ2-5; D could derive from TRBD1 or TRBD2 (5 bases each). CDR1 and CDR2 (germline): ENHRY, SYGVKD. V lost 2 bases to trimming and J lost 5 bases, with 12 bases between them. The CDR3 is 14 amino acids. The CDR3 DNA reads as TGTGCCATCAGTGAGAATGGGGGAAGGGAGACCCAGTACTTC. It encodes CAISENGGRETQYF.

This clonotype has only a few counts. DNA for the CDR3: TGTGCCACCAGTGATCCCGGGACAGGGAAAGGGGCGACCCAGTACTTC. This codes for CATSDPGTGKGATQYF. The rearrangement joins TRBV24-1 to TRBJ2-5, with 9 bases aligning to TRBD1. CDR1 and CDR2 from the germline V gene are KGHDR and SFDVKD. The CDR3 is 16 amino acids. J was trimmed by 7 bases and V by 3 bases; bases with no gene match: 11.

This clonotype was picked up a small number of times. The V call is TRBV10-2, the J call TRBJ2-7, with 13 bases that match TRBD2. This CDR3 is 18 amino acids long. Germline CDR1 and CDR2: WSHSY and SAAADI. The J segment lost 3 bases and the V segment lost 3 bases, leaving 11 bases of the junction unmatched. Here the CDR3 DNA reads TGCGCCAGCAGTGACCGCGCTTTCGGACTAGCGGGGGACTACGAGCAGTACTTC. Protein: CASSDRAFGLAGDYEQYF.

V and J are TRBV7-4 and TRBJ1-2, with D maybe TRBD1 (6 bases). Germline assignment: CDR1 SGHVT and CDR2 SQSDAQ. CDR3 size: 13 residues. The V end was cut by 3 bases, the J end by 3 bases, with 8 bases between. CDR3 sequence (DNA): TGTGCCAGCAGCTTGGACAGCTACTATGGCTACACCTTC. Translation gives CASSLDSYYGYTF.

The chain is built from TRBV5-8 and TRBJ2-6; TRBD1 agrees at 8 bases. The CDR3 is 16 residues long. Germline CDR1 and CDR2: SGHTS and YDEGEE. The V gene end was trimmed by 4 bases and the J gene end by 2 bases; junction bases not matched to a gene: 5. The CDR3 is CASSPPDRAGANVLTF. For the CDR3, the DNA is TGTGCCAGCAGCCCGCCGGACAGGGCTGGGGCCAACGTCCTGACTTTC.

A few counts support this clonotype. The V call is TRBV5-4, the J call TRBJ1-6; 11 bases agree with TRBD1. Germline CDR1 is SGHNT and CDR2 is YYREEE (reference sequence). This CDR3 has 16 amino acids. J gave up 7 bases and V 4 bases, and 7 bases lay outside the gene matches. CDR3 in DNA: TGTGCCAGCAGCCACCGGGACAGGGGGATAAATTCACCCCTCCACTTT. Its protein is CASSHRDRGINSPLHF.

J is TRBJ1-2 and V is TRBV29-1; the D is unclear. V was shortened by 3 bases and J by 9 bases, with 17 bases between the two germline ends. CDR1 and CDR2 from the germline V gene are SQVTM and ANQGSEA. This CDR3 has 13 residues. The CDR3: CSVDLQVRKSYTF. CDR3 nucleotide sequence: TGCAGCGTTGATCTCCAGGTTCGAAAAAGCTACACCTTC.

The rearrangement links TRBV7-2 to TRBJ2-7; D uncertain. This CDR3 is built from 14 residues. Looked up from germline, CDR1 is SGHTA and CDR2 is FQGNSA. Trimming shortened V by 5 bases and J by 2 bases, and 13 bases separated the two germline ends. CDR3 sequence reads: CASSPQRPPYEQYF. The CDR3 nucleotides are TGTGCCAGCAGCCCGCAAAGGCCCCCCTACGAGCAGTACTTC.

This chain uses TRBV19 with TRBJ1-6, with a possible D match to TRBD1 (5 bases). The CDR3 covers 15 residues. Trimming removed 5 bases from V and 6 bases from J, with 14 bases in between. CDR1 and CDR2 (germline): LNHDA, SQIVND (reference sequence). CDR3 nucleotides: TGTGCCAGTAGTCCCCCGGGACGGCTTAATTCACCCCTCCACTTT. It yields the protein CASSPPGRLNSPLHF.

Written as DNA, the CDR3 is TGCAGTGCTAGAGATAGGCGACAGGGGTTTGATACTCAGCCCCAGCATTTT. This encodes CSARDRRQGFDTQPQHF. The rearrangement joins TRBV20-1 to TRBJ1-5; 8 nucleotides match TRBD1. This CDR3 has 17 amino acids. The trim removed 0 bases at V and 6 bases at J, leaving 13 bases unmatched. The germline CDR1 and CDR2 sequences are DFQATT and SNEGSKA (reference sequence).

The chain carries TRBV18 and TRBJ1-1, with D unclear. Germline CDR1 is KGHSH and CDR2 is LQKENI. CDR3 length: 14 residues. V lost 6 bases and J 1 base, leaving 12 bases between the germline ends. This CDR3 reads CASSYDGRNTEAFF. The CDR3 DNA follows: TGTGCCAGCTCGTACGATGGGAGGAACACTGAAGCTTTCTTT.

This clonotype has more than one count but fewer than ten. The chain recombines TRBV6-5 with TRBJ1-5; no firm D call. This CDR3 is built from 14 residues. Germline V gives CDR1 MNHEY, CDR2 SVGAGI. V lost 2 bases and J 5 bases, leaving 10 bases between the germline ends. The DNA of the CDR3 is TGTGCCAGCAGTTACGGAGGGCGAGATCAGCCCCAGCATTTT. It yields the protein CASSYGGRDQPQHF.

The gene calls are TRBV19 and TRBJ2-2; 12 bases are a match to TRBD1. Germline values: CDR1 LNHDA, CDR2 SQIVND (reference sequence). After removal of 3 bases from V and 5 bases from J, the junction contained 13 bases not matched to a gene. The CDR3 has 19 amino acids. CDR3 DNA sequence: TGTGCCAGTAGTATTTTAGTTGGGGGGACAGGGGGCCGAACCGGGGAGCTGTTTTTT. Translation gives CASSILVGGTGGRTGELFF.

The V call is TRBV21-1, the J call TRBJ2-1; the listed D gene, TRBD1, was not tested against the DNA. TRBV21-1 is flagged as a pseudogene. The CDR3 runs to 15 residues. The CDR3 sequence: CASSKNGDGHNEQFF. The CDR3 DNA follows: TGTGCCAGCAGCAAAAACGGGGACGGACACAATGAGCAGTTCTTC.

This clonotype was observed a few times. V gene TRBV19 combines with J gene TRBJ2-3, with D possibly being TRBD1 (6 bases). From germline, CDR1 is LNHDA and CDR2 SQIVND (reference sequence). V lost 4 bases and J lost 5, with 16 bases in between. This CDR3 spans 15 amino acids. The DNA for the CDR3 is TGTGCCAGTAGTACCCTCCGGACAGTTGTAGATACGCAGTATTTT. It yields the protein CASSTLRTVVDTQYF. The full variable domain, rest sourced from reference TRBV19 and TRBJ2-3, is DGGITQSPKYLFRKEGQNVTLSCEQNLNHDAMYWYRQDPGQGLRLIYYSQIVNDFQKGDIAEGYSVSREKKESFPLTVTSAQKNPTAFYLCASSTLRTVVDTQYFGPGTRLTVL.

A few counts support this clonotype. This rearrangement joins TRBV30 to TRBJ1-1, with D possibly matching TRBD1 (5 bases). Germline assignment: CDR1 GTSNPN and CDR2 SVGIG (reference sequence). V was cut by 1 base and J by 0 bases, with 9 bases left in between. CDR3 length equals 14 residues. CDR3 nucleotides: TGTGCCTGGAGTGGTCCAGGGATGAACACTGAAGCTTTCTTT. This sequence encodes CAWSGPGMNTEAFF.

This clonotype has a handful of counts. The J gene is TRBJ1-1, the V gene TRBV7-2, with D maybe TRBD1 (5 bases). The germline V gene encodes CDR1 SGHTA and CDR2 FQGNSA. Trimming cost V 5 bases and J 1 base, with 14 bases left between them. The CDR3 is 15 residues long. CDR3 sequence reads: CASSVDQGRNTEAFF. CDR3 sequence (DNA): TGTGCCAGCAGCGTAGATCAGGGAAGGAACACTGAAGCTTTCTTT.